This T cell receptor beta chain was found in a study of blood T cell repertoires in COVID-19. Across the whole study: PBMCs, B-cell-depleted T cells, or T cells provided the cDNA or gDNA that made up the material.

The method was immunoSEQ multiplex PCR; TCRdb's version includes in-frame clones alone and lacks a portion of them. This sample has about 180,000 clones, with around nine tenths found just once. The ends were cut back, 5 bases at V and 1 base at J, with 14 bases in the middle. Germline V gene data show CDR1 as SEHNR and CDR2 as FQNEAQ (reference sequence). The CDR3 has 15 amino acids. V usage is TRBV7-9 and J usage is TRBJ2-5; no definite D call. Sample: peripheral blood. This sequence was found in a man aged 50 to 59 with acute or convalescent COVID-19. The CDR3 nucleotides read TGTGCCAGCAGCCCCCATGGGCAGATCCAAGAGACCCAGTACTTC. This translates into CASSPHGQIQETQYF.